The clone carrying this T cell receptor (beta chain) has just a few counts. This entry belongs to a study of shared clonotypes between healthy human individuals. Naive CD8 cells, CD45RO-negative and positively selected for CCR7, excluded terminally differentiated effector memory CD45RA+ cells. Evenly divided among several immunoSEQ plates was the genomic DNA of each subset. Measured with immunoSEQ multiplex PCR; TCRdb has only the in-frame clones, and not every one. The sample lists about 2 million clones, less than 95% occurring once. Trimming removed 4 bases at V and 8 bases at J, with 17 bases between. Germline V gene sequence: CDR1 SEHNR, CDR2 FQNEAQ (reference sequence). There are 14 residues in the CDR3.

Sequenced: naive CD8+ T cells sorted from blood. The source of this sequence is a man between 18 and 35 years old in good health. The chain uses TRBV7-9 and TRBJ1-2, with D perhaps TRBD1 (6 bases). The CDR3: CASSSGEDLWGYTF. CDR3 DNA sequence: TGTGCCAGCAGCTCAGGGGAGGATCTTTGGGGCTACACCTTC. Full variable domain (rest looked up from reference TRBV7-9 and TRBJ1-2): DTGVSQNPRHKITKRGQNVTFRCDPISEHNRLYWYRQTLGQGPEFLTYFQNEAQLEKSRLLSDRFSAERPKGSFSTLEIQRTEQGDSAMYLCASSSGEDLWGYTFGSGTRLTVV.